The T cell receptor (beta chain) described here comes from a study of blood T cells in healthy people across ages. Study-wide points: Diversity was higher, and naive CD4+ cells more numerous, in long-lived donors than in aged donors.

Primers used in a second PCR of about 7 to 12 cycles were a sample-barcoded 5' primer and a J-beta primer mix. Every sample returned 2.5 million or more CDR3-containing paired-end reads. TCRdb re-called the 5' RACE reads with MiXCR, one entry per CDR3 protein. The top ten clones hold around 13% of a sample with fewer than 900,000 distinct CDR3 sequences, about 36% of them seen once. This clonotype was seen many times. The antigen is not known. This receptor was taken from a man aged 18 to 29 in good health. The sequenced sample was blood.

Here the CDR3 DNA reads TGCAGCGTTGAAGACCCGGGACGGCCCTACGAGCAGTACTTC. Translated, it gives CSVEDPGRPYEQYF. J is TRBJ2-7 and V is TRBV29-1, with D perhaps assigned TRBD1 or TRBD2 (5 bases each). CDR1 is SQVTM and CDR2 is ANQGSEA in the germline V gene. The CDR3 totals 14 residues. Trimming removed 0 bases from V and 2 bases from J, with 11 bases in between.